The 26 T cell receptor beta chains presented below share a single source sample, sequenced in a study of cytomegalovirus exposure and HLA in healthy donors. PCR involved 60 Vbeta and 13 Jbeta primers. The assay was immunoSEQ multiplex PCR, and TCRdb's table has in-frame clones only and misses some. This table holds some 110,000 clones, roughly three quarters found once. The sample taken for sequencing was PBMCs. The receptors originated from a man in his fifties in good health and CMV-seropositive.

This clone has only a few counts. The V gene is TRBV5-1, the J gene TRBJ1-2; D is possibly TRBD1 (5 bases). The CDR3 length is 13 residues. The germline CDR1 and CDR2 sequences are SGHRS and YFSETQ. V was cut by 4 bases and J by 7 bases, with 14 bases left in between. This CDR3 is CASSLLQGGGYTF. In DNA form, the CDR3 reads TGCGCCAGCAGCCTACTCCAGGGAGGTGGCTACACCTTC.

The rearrangement uses TRBV18 and TRBJ1-5, with no clear D. The germline CDR1 and CDR2 sequences are KGHSH and LQKENI. V was shortened by 1 base and J by 0 bases, with 10 bases between the two germline ends. The CDR3 spans 16 residues. DNA for the CDR3: TGTGCCAGCTCACCACTTCCCAAACTTAGCAATCAGCCCCAGCATTTT. It yields the protein CASSPLPKLSNQPQHF.

V usage is TRBV6-1 and J usage is TRBJ1-2, with TRBD1 matching 9 bases. This CDR3 is built from 15 residues. Germline V gene data show CDR1 as MNHNS and CDR2 as SASEGT. V shed 7 bases, J shed 6 bases, and the junction held 12 bases outside the gene matches. The CDR3 spells CASIISGTGTNGYTF. DNA for the CDR3: TGTGCCAGCATAATATCCGGGACAGGGACCAATGGCTACACCTTC.

This chain joins TRBV9 and TRBJ2-7, with a possible D match to TRBD1 (6 bases). The CDR3 totals 12 residues. CDR1 SGDLS and CDR2 YYNGEE come from the germline V gene. Trimming pared 3 bases from V and 7 bases from J, leaving 11 bases between. The DNA for the CDR3 is TGTGCCAGCAGCGCTAGGGGGTGGGAGCAGTACTTC. Protein product: CASSARGWEQYF.

The J gene is TRBJ1-2, the V gene TRBV7-2; 9 nucleotides match TRBD1. This CDR3 region has 14 residues. Germline V gene lookup returns CDR1 SGHTA and CDR2 FQGNSA. The V and J ends lost 3 bases and 4 bases, in that order; junction bases with no gene match: 3. The CDR3 region has the DNA TGTGCCAGCAGCTTCGGGACAGGGTTCTATGGCTACACCTTC. As protein: CASSFGTGFYGYTF. The full variable domain, its missing parts supplied by reference TRBV7-2 and TRBJ1-2, is GAGVSQSPSNKVTEKGKDVELRCDPISGHTALYWYRQSLGQGLEFLIYFQGNSAPDKSGLPSDRFSAERTGGSVSTLTIQRTQQEDSAVYLCASSFGTGFYGYTFGSGTRLTVV.

The chain recombines TRBV4-1 with TRBJ2-7, with 9 bases that match TRBD1. CDR1 and CDR2 from the germline V gene are MGHRA and YSYEKL. V gave up 3 bases and J gave up 2 bases; unmatched junction bases: 5. The CDR3 contains 15 residues. The CDR3 spells CASSQYWTGAYEQYF. CDR3 DNA: TGCGCCAGCAGCCAGTATTGGACAGGGGCCTACGAGCAGTACTTC.

The J gene is TRBJ2-7, the V gene TRBV28; 8 bases are shared with TRBD1. Germline values: CDR1 MDHEN, CDR2 SYDVKM. After removal of 6 bases from V and 0 bases from J, the junction contained 7 bases not matched to a gene. CDR3 length: 15 residues. The CDR3 sequence: CASSLYRGASYEQYF. The CDR3 DNA is TGTGCCAGCAGCCTGTACAGGGGGGCCTCCTACGAGCAGTACTTC.

In its sample, this clone was seen a few times. The chain has TRBV5-4 and TRBJ1-6; D might be TRBD1 (6 bases). CDR1 and CDR2 (germline): SGHNT, YYREEE (reference sequence). CDR3 length: 16 residues. Trimming took 5 bases from V and 7 from J, leaving 19 bases between them. The CDR3 sequence: CASRKDGGPGNSPLHF. Here the CDR3 DNA reads TGTGCCAGCAGGAAAGACGGGGGGCCGGGGAATTCACCCCTCCACTTT. The full variable domain, with the rest looked up from reference TRBV5-4 and TRBJ1-6, is ETGVTQSPTHLIKTRGQQVTLRCSSQSGHNTVSWYQQALGQGPQFIFQYYREEENGRGNFPPRFSGLQFPNYSSELNVNALELDDSALYLCASRKDGGPGNSPLHFGNGTRLTVT.

The chain has TRBV2 and TRBJ1-2; tentatively, D is TRBD1 (6 bases). The CDR3 sequence is 14 residues long. The germline V gene encodes CDR1 SNHLY and CDR2 FYNNEI. V dropped 4 bases and J dropped 4 bases, with 13 bases sitting between them. The CDR3 sequence: CASSALQGGYGYTF. CDR3 in DNA: TGTGCCAGCAGTGCGCTACAGGGTGGCTATGGCTACACCTTC.

The chain joins TRBV2 to TRBJ2-1; 8 nucleotides match TRBD2. Germline V gives CDR1 SNHLY, CDR2 FYNNEI. J was trimmed by 4 bases and V by 5 bases; bases with no gene match: 7. CDR3 size: 15 residues. CDR3 DNA sequence: TGTGCCAGCAGTCCAAGCGGGGGAGCTTACAATGAGCAGTTCTTC. This gives the protein CASSPSGGAYNEQFF. The full variable domain, in which reference TRBV2 and TRBJ2-1 provide the parts outside the CDR3, is EPEVTQTPSHQVTQMGQEVILRCVPISNHLYFYWYRQILGQKVEFLVSFYNNEISEKSEIFDDQFSVERPDGSNFTLKIRSTKLEDSAMYFCASSPSGGAYNEQFFGPGTRLTVL.

This clone was observed a few times. The chain couples TRBV7-8 to TRBJ2-7; tentative D call: TRBD1 (5 bases). The germline V and J ends were trimmed by 3 bases and 2 bases, with 11 bases remaining between them. This CDR3 comprises 14 residues. Germline V gene data show CDR1 as SGHVS and CDR2 as FQNEAQ. The CDR3 region is CASSFGGRAYEQYF. The DNA of the CDR3 is TGTGCCAGCAGCTTCGGCGGCAGGGCCTACGAGCAGTACTTC.

A remark on this clone: The conserved phenylalanine or tryptophan normally closing the CDR3 is absent here, so this likely arose from a read error. This chain uses TRBV10-1 with TRBJ2-7, with 9 bases matching TRBD2. This CDR3 has 15 amino acids. V lost 2 bases, J lost 2 bases, and 4 bases stayed unmatched. Germline lookup yields CDR1 WNHNN and CDR2 SYGVQD (reference sequence). CDR3 sequence reads: CASSELASGTYEQYL. In DNA, the CDR3 is TGCGCCAGCAGTGAGCTGGCTAGCGGGACCTACGAGCAGTACCTC.

J is TRBJ2-7 and V is TRBV19; D perhaps matches TRBD1 (5 bases). The CDR3 length is 14 residues. V was shortened by 3 bases and J by 4 bases, with 13 bases between the two germline ends. The germline V gene has CDR1 LNHDA and CDR2 SQIVND (reference sequence). The chain's CDR3 is CASSIEGVGYEQYF. The CDR3 DNA sequence: TGTGCCAGTAGTATTGAAGGGGTAGGGTACGAGCAGTACTTC.

The chain combines TRBV5-1 with TRBJ1-5; 9 nucleotides align to TRBD1. CDR1 is SGHRS, CDR2 YFSETQ, per germline. This CDR3 has 15 residues. V shed 5 bases and J 5 bases; nucleotides not matched to a gene: 8. The CDR3 here is CASRAGTGSDQPQHF. CDR3 in DNA: TGCGCCAGCAGGGCCGGGACAGGGAGCGATCAGCCCCAGCATTTT.

J is TRBJ2-3 and V is TRBV2, with 16 nucleotides matching TRBD2. The CDR3 is made up of 16 amino acids. Germline CDR1 is SNHLY and CDR2 is FYNNEI. Trimming at V came to 6 bases and at J to 4 bases, leaving 4 bases not matched to a gene. The CDR3 loop is CASSGGLAGGSDTQYF. The DNA of the CDR3 is TGTGCCAGCAGCGGGGGACTAGCGGGGGGGTCAGATACGCAGTATTTT.

This clone was seen only a few times. The chain joins TRBV7-2 to TRBJ1-2, with 8 positions matching TRBD1. Losses at the gene ends were 6 bases for V and 10 bases for J; bases not matched to a gene: 13. Germline V lookup: CDR1 SGHTA, CDR2 FQGNSA. The CDR3 extends over 14 amino acids. The DNA of the CDR3 is TGTGCCAGCAGAAAGGGCGGGGACAGGCGTTCCTACACCTTC. Translating gives CASRKGGDRRSYTF.

The chain links TRBV18 to TRBJ2-2, with no clear D. Germline CDR1 reads KGHSH; CDR2 reads LQKENI. V dropped 1 base and J dropped 5 bases, with 8 bases sitting between them. There are 14 residues in the CDR3. The CDR3 is CASSPRASTGELFF. The CDR3 DNA follows: TGTGCCAGCTCACCACGGGCCTCTACCGGGGAGCTGTTTTTT.

V is TRBV27 and J is TRBJ1-2; D remains unclear. The germline CDR1 and CDR2 sequences are MNHEY and SMNVEV (reference sequence). The germline V and J ends were trimmed by 5 bases and 0 bases, with 7 bases remaining between them. CDR3 size: 13 residues. CDR3 in amino acids: CASSHAANYGYTF. In DNA form, the CDR3 reads TGTGCCAGCAGTCATGCGGCTAACTATGGCTACACCTTC.

The chain couples TRBV5-1 to TRBJ2-5; D might be TRBD2 (5 bases). The CDR3 totals 12 residues. Per germline, CDR1 SGHRS and CDR2 YFSETQ. V was cut by 2 bases and J by 5 bases, with 7 bases left in between. The CDR3 DNA sequence: TGCGCCAGCAGCTTTACGGGGGAGACCCAGTACTTC. This codes for CASSFTGETQYF.

This clone showed up just once. V is TRBV5-5 and J is TRBJ1-2; 7 positions agree with TRBD1. J lost 4 bases, V lost 2 bases, and 5 bases had no gene match. Looked up from germline, CDR1 is SGHKS and CDR2 is YYEKEE (reference sequence). The CDR3 runs to 14 residues. The CDR3 DNA sequence: TGTGCCAGCAGCTTCGGACAGGTCTCCTATGGCTACACCTTC. This translates into CASSFGQVSYGYTF. The whole variable domain, remainder taken from reference TRBV5-5 and TRBJ1-2, is DAGVTQSPTHLIKTRGQQVTLRCSPISGHKSVSWYQQVLGQGPQFIFQYYEKEERGRGNFPDRFSARQFPNYSSELNVNALLLGDSALYLCASSFGQVSYGYTFGSGTRLTVV.

Comment on this clone: Other DNA sequences within the sample encode an identical CDR3. V usage is TRBV7-2 and J usage is TRBJ2-5; D is unclear. CDR3 length: 11 amino acids. V lost 9 bases, J lost 2 bases, and 7 bases lay in between. CDR1 and CDR2 (germline): SGHTA, FQGNSA. CDR3 in amino acids: CASRRQETQYF. The CDR3 nucleotides are TGTGCCAGTCGGCGGCAAGAGACCCAGTACTTC.

Points on this clone: Within the sample, other DNA sequences also encode this same CDR3. The rearrangement uses TRBV5-6 and TRBJ2-7; TRBD1 matches 8 bases. Germline CDR1 SGHDT, CDR2 YYEEEE. This CDR3 is built from 13 residues. V lost 3 bases, J lost 3 bases, and 2 bases stayed unmatched. The CDR3 loop is CASSSGTGYEQYF. The CDR3 nucleotides are TGTGCCAGCAGCTCTGGGACAGGCTACGAGCAGTACTTC.

CDR3 sequence: CASSLAFRDNTYEQYF. CDR3 nucleotides: TGTGCCAGCAGCTTAGCTTTCCGGGACAACACCTACGAGCAGTACTTC. The V and J genes are TRBV11-3 and TRBJ2-5, with TRBD1 as a possible D gene (6 bases). The closer fit of TRBJ2-7 to the DNA end suggests the J call may be wrong. There are 16 residues in the CDR3. Germline CDR1 and CDR2: SGHNT and YENEEA.

This chain joins TRBV14 and TRBJ2-4, with D possibly being TRBD2 (6 bases). Trimming left V 0 bases short and J 9 bases short, with 15 bases between. Germline-derived CDR1 and CDR2 are SGHDN and FVKESK. The CDR3 has 15 amino acids. In nucleotides, the CDR3 is TGTGCCAGCAGCCAAGATTGGCAGGAGGAGGGCATTCAGTACTTC. Amino acids: CASSQDWQEEGIQYF.

The chain carries TRBV27 and TRBJ2-1, with D maybe TRBD2 (6 bases). CDR3 size: 14 residues. Germline CDR1 reads MNHEY; CDR2 reads SMNVEV (reference sequence). Between the trimmed V and J ends, which lost 2 bases and 6 bases, there was a span of 11 bases. CDR3 loop: CASSLRGRSNEQFF. The CDR3 DNA is TGTGCCAGCAGTTTACGGGGGAGAAGCAATGAGCAGTTCTTC.

This chain joins TRBV5-4 and TRBJ1-2, with 7 bases aligning to TRBD1. The CDR3 runs to 14 residues. CDR1 is SGHNT, CDR2 YYREEE, per germline (reference sequence). V lost 0 bases and J lost 5; bases outside the gene matches: 4. The CDR3 DNA reads as TGTGCCAGCAGCTTGGGGACAGGAGGGTATGGCTACACCTTC. Translating gives CASSLGTGGYGYTF.